Each of the 11 T cell receptor beta chains below was sequenced from the same sample in a study of blood T cell repertoires in COVID-19. The assay was immunoSEQ multiplex PCR, and TCRdb's table has in-frame clones only and misses some. Of 43,000 or so clones in the sample, around four fifths were seen once. The sequencing sample was made of peripheral blood. The receptors shown here come from a woman aged 80 or over with acute or convalescent COVID-19.

The chain's CDR3 is CASSTGLRRDEQYF. The CDR3 region has the DNA TGTGCCAGTAGTACGGGGTTACGAAGGGACGAGCAGTACTTC. This chain uses TRBV19 with TRBJ2-7; a possible D gene is TRBD2 (5 bases). CDR3 length equals 14 residues. The germline V and J ends were trimmed by 4 bases and 5 bases, with 15 bases remaining between them. Germline values: CDR1 LNHDA, CDR2 SQIVND (reference sequence).

This clone appeared a single time. V and J are TRBV15 and TRBJ2-1, with 8 nucleotides matching TRBD1. The length of the CDR3 is 15 residues. Unmatched junction bases numbered 6, after V lost 6 bases and J lost 2 bases. The germline gives CDR1 LNHNV, CDR2 YYDKDF (reference sequence). The CDR3 DNA sequence: TGTGCCACCAGAGCCACAGGGGGTACCTACAATGAGCAGTTCTTC. Residues: CATRATGGTYNEQFF.

The V gene is TRBV7-2, the J gene TRBJ1-1, with 9 bases aligning to TRBD1. This CDR3 region has 14 residues. V shed 5 bases, J shed 6 bases, and the junction held 7 bases outside the gene matches. Germline lookup yields CDR1 SGHTA and CDR2 FQGNSA. CDR3 residues: CASSVRQGVPEAFF. The CDR3 DNA reads as TGTGCCAGCAGCGTCCGACAGGGGGTCCCTGAAGCTTTCTTT.

The rearrangement links TRBV3-1 (or the pseudogene TRBV3-2) to TRBJ2-7, with D perhaps TRBD1 (5 bases). This CDR3 is 14 amino acids long. V lost 2 bases and J lost 3, with 11 bases in between. From germline, CDR1 is LGHDT and CDR2 YNNKEL (reference sequence). This CDR3 reads CASSQRGQGYEQYF. Written as DNA, the CDR3 is TGTGCCAGCAGCCAACGCGGTCAGGGCTACGAGCAGTACTTC.

The J gene is TRBJ1-2, the V gene TRBV5-1, with 7 bases lining up with TRBD1. The CDR3 totals 15 residues. The V and J ends lost 5 bases and 3 bases, in that order; junction bases with no gene match: 10. CDR1 is SGHRS, CDR2 YFSETQ, per germline. This CDR3 reads CASRTPGTEHYGYTF. The CDR3, as DNA: TGCGCCAGCAGAACGCCCGGGACAGAACACTATGGCTACACCTTC.

This clone occurred a few times. The chain employs TRBV18 and TRBJ1-2, with 11 positions matching TRBD1. V trimming: 3 bases; J trimming: 3 bases; junction bases outside the gene matches: 9. Germline V lookup: CDR1 KGHSH, CDR2 LQKENI. The CDR3 has 17 amino acids. DNA of the CDR3: TGTGCCAGCTCACCCCAGGACAGGGGGCGGTTTGACTATGGCTACACCTTC. The encoded protein is CASSPQDRGRFDYGYTF.

The chain joins TRBV6-1 to TRBJ1-1; 7 bases match TRBD1. The trim removed 0 bases at V and 5 bases at J, leaving 3 bases unmatched. Germline CDR1 and CDR2: MNHNS and SASEGT. This CDR3 spans 14 amino acids. The CDR3 DNA sequence: TGTGCCAGCAGTGAAGCCCAGGGACAGACTGAAGCTTTCTTT. Its protein product is CASSEAQGQTEAFF.

The chain employs TRBV6-6 and TRBJ1-5, with D hard to call. The V and J ends lost 2 bases and 6 bases respectively, with 8 bases between them. Germline V gene sequence: CDR1 MNHNY, CDR2 SVGAGI (reference sequence). The CDR3 has 13 residues. CDR3 coding DNA: TGTGCCAGCAGTTACCGGGTAGGTCAGCCCCAGCATTTT. The encoded protein is CASSYRVGQPQHF.

The CDR3 nucleotides read TGTGCCAGCAGCTTACCGGGACAGGGGACAACTAACTATGGCTACACCTTC. This sequence encodes CASSLPGQGTTNYGYTF. The chain uses TRBV5-4 and TRBJ1-2; 10 bases match TRBD1. Germline V gives CDR1 SGHNT, CDR2 YYREEE (reference sequence). Trimming at V came to 2 bases and at J to 0 bases, leaving 7 bases not matched to a gene. This CDR3 has 17 residues.

V gene TRBV4-2 combines with J gene TRBJ1-3; D is ambiguous. Per the germline V gene, CDR1 is LGHNA and CDR2 is YNFKEQ. Deletions cut 3 bases from V and 4 bases from J, with 16 bases between. The CDR3 is 16 amino acids. In DNA form, the CDR3 reads TGTGCCAGCAGCCAGTCCCTATTGACGGAGGGAAACACCATATATTTT. This codes for CASSQSLLTEGNTIYF.

The chain is built from TRBV13 and TRBJ2-7; 10 nucleotides line up with TRBD1. Germline V gives CDR1 PRHDT, CDR2 FYEKMQ (reference sequence). V shed 3 bases, J shed 4 bases, and the junction held 6 bases outside the gene matches. The CDR3 has 15 amino acids. The CDR3 spells CASSFGTGASYEQYF. The CDR3 DNA reads as TGTGCCAGCAGCTTTGGGACAGGGGCGAGTTACGAGCAGTACTTC.